These 5 T cell receptor beta chains share one sample of origin, sequenced in a study of T-cell memory formation after mild COVID-19. TCRdb re-analysed the 5' RACE reads in MiXCR, keeping a single row per CDR3 protein. The data hold about 350,000 distinct CDR3 sequences, with approximately 13% observed a single time. Sequencing input: PBMCs or a T cell subset sorted from them (not recorded which). The receptors were gathered from a man between 18 and 35 years old who had mild COVID-19 (a few samples of this study predate the infection). Cell type and time point are not known.

J is TRBJ1-1 and V is TRBV7-8; 9 positions match TRBD1. V dropped 4 bases and J dropped 0; count of bases not matched to a gene: 9. The CDR3 runs 17 residues. CDR1 SGHVS and CDR2 FQNEAQ come from the germline V gene. DNA of the CDR3: TGTGCCAGCAGCTCACAAGACAGGGGGATCATGAACACTGAAGCTTTCTTT. Translation: CASSSQDRGIMNTEAFF.

The table lists this clonotype with a few counts. The rearrangement uses TRBV5-4 and TRBJ2-5; D possibly corresponds to TRBD1 (5 bases). Per germline, CDR1 SGHNT and CDR2 YYREEE (reference sequence). The CDR3 runs to 13 residues. The ends were cut back, 9 bases at V and 4 bases at J, with 16 bases in the middle. CDR3 residues: CATSQVLGETQYF. In DNA form, the CDR3 reads TGTGCCACCTCACAGGTTCTCGGAGAGACCCAGTACTTC.

This clonotype was counted only a few times. This chain connects TRBV14 to TRBJ2-4, with 7 bases identical to TRBD1. Germline values: CDR1 SGHDN, CDR2 FVKESK. Trimming at V came to 3 bases and at J to 3 bases, leaving 5 bases not matched to a gene. CDR3 size: 15 residues. CDR3 in DNA: TGTGCCAGCAGCCACTCCGGGACAGACAAAAACATTCAGTACTTC. Residues: CASSHSGTDKNIQYF.

The table lists this clonotype with many counts. The chain uses TRBV5-1 and TRBJ2-1, with TRBD2 identical over 7 bases. The trim removed 4 bases at V and 7 bases at J, leaving 5 bases unmatched. Germline V gene sequence: CDR1 SGHRS, CDR2 YFSETQ. The CDR3 runs to 13 residues. The CDR3 here is CASSAGDRNEQFF. In DNA form, the CDR3 reads TGCGCCAGCAGCGCGGGAGATCGGAATGAGCAGTTCTTC.

In nucleotides, the CDR3 is TGTGCCACCAGTTTAGGGGGGGGTAGTAATAATGAGCAGTTCTTC. Translated: CATSLGGGSNNEQFF. V gene TRBV24-1 combines with J gene TRBJ2-1; weak D call: TRBD2 (7 bases). The CDR3 sequence is 15 residues long. Germline assignment: CDR1 KGHDR and CDR2 SFDVKD. Between the trimmed V and J ends, which lost 6 bases and 7 bases, there was a span of 18 bases.